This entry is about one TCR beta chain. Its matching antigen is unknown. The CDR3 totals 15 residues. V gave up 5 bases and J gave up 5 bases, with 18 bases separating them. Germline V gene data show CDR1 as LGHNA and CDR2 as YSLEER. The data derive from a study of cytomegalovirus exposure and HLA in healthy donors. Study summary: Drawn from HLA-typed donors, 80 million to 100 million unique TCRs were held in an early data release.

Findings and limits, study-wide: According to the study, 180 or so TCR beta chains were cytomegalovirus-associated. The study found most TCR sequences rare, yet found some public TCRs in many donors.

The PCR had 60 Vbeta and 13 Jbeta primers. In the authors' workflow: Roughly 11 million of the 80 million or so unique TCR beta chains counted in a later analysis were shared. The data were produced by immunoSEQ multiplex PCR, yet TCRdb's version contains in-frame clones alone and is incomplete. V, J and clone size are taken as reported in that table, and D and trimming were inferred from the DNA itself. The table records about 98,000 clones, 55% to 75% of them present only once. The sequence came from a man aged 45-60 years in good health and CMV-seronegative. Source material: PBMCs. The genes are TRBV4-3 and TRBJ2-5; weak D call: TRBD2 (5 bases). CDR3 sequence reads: CASSWKLGSLETQYF. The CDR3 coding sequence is TGCGCCAGCAGCTGGAAACTGGGGAGTCTGGAGACCCAGTACTTC.